This T cell receptor (beta chain) originates from a study of CD4 T cells in relation to SARS-CoV-2 and coronaviruses (dated by TCRdb to about 2021). About the full investigation: Across all 12 patients in the full convalescent cohort, ages ranged from about 21 to 75 years, with a median of 38. The Adaptive Biotechnologies TCR-sequencing kit was used to sequence samples from three pre-COVID donors and the naive versus memory experiments, whereas other data were Illumina-based. Among the 12 convalescent patients, 8 males and 4 females were included, and two of the subjects were Hispanic. HLA restriction was mapped for shared crossreactive spike epitopes using patient-derived lymphoblastoid cell lines. Expansion assays from other donors in the study were sequenced with a different, Illumina-based TCR-beta assay. At the level of individual TCR clonotypes, the study measured memory CD4+ T cell crossreactivity between SARS-CoV-2 spike protein and common cold coronavirus spike proteins.

With regard to this clone: The specificity of this receptor is unknown. One base away there is no much larger clone; base qualities are not given.

Naive and memory CD4+ T cells were separated from cryopreserved PBMCs by first enriching for CD4 and then performing EasySep naive CD4+ T cell enrichment. PBMCs were isolated from leukapheresis product or whole blood by Ficoll-Paque PLUS gradient centrifugation. The PBMCs went either fresh into the expansion assay or into cryopreservation at -140 degrees C. The QIAamp Micro DNA Kit was used to extract genomic DNA from the CD4+ T cells. Overall results and qualifications from the work: Compared with monoreactive clones, crossreactive clones had significantly weaker SARS-CoV-2-driven expansion, a result consistent with antigenic imprinting. Naive versus memory sequencing indicated that memory recall responses, rather than primary responses primed during culture, are detected by the assay. Because the crossreactivity analysis focused on spike protein, crossreactivity against other viral proteins was not assessed. In roughly two thirds of donors, memory CD4+ clonotypes turned up that crossrecognized SARS-CoV-2 and at least one common cold coronavirus spike. Small numbers of patients and of tested TCRs were a limitation of the study. Because no donor provided both pre-pandemic and post-infection samples, tracing the source of pre-existing responses was limited.

DNA from uncultured naive and memory CD4+ T cells underwent immunoSEQ TCR-beta sequencing at deep resolution. Processing in the source paper ran as follows. During preprocessing, nonproductive sequences were removed, along with CDR3s that did not begin with C, did not end with F or W, or were shorter than 7 amino acids. Cultured and uncultured naive and memory CD4+ repertoires were searched for CDR3s previously identified as spike- and CEF-reactive. After three terminal residues were trimmed from each end, CDR3 homology was quantified as pairwise Levenshtein distance using the stringdist R package. TCRdb carries this immuneACCESS record with in-frame sequences only. Its versions omit some clonotypes, under half of them owing to an unresolved V gene in the studies checked, with the rest unexplained. Clone size and the V and J calls come from that table; the DNA yielded D and trimming. The sample yields roughly 36,000 clones; 70% to 90% were counted once. In total, the top ten clones hold 3% to 3.5% of the sample.

The sequenced material came from memory CD4+ T cells from PBMCs. In light of the paper, this sample's cell subset or site label describes: memory (non-naive) CD4+ T cells. This TCR derives from an adult with COVID-19.

The nucleotide sequence reads as follows: TGTGCCAGTAGTTTCAGGGGGGCTGGTGAAAAACTGTTTTTT. Its translation is CASSFRGAGEKLFF. The sequence is built from TRBV19 and TRBJ1-4; 7 bases in the junction line up with TRBD1. Unmatched junction bases come to 7, with V trimmed by 5 bases and J by 7 bases. Counted from cysteine to phenylalanine, this CDR3 has 14 amino acids. Just the 42-base CDR3 DNA is kept, in frame starting at base 1. The germline V gene (reference sequence) supplies CDR1 LNHDA and CDR2 SQIVND.